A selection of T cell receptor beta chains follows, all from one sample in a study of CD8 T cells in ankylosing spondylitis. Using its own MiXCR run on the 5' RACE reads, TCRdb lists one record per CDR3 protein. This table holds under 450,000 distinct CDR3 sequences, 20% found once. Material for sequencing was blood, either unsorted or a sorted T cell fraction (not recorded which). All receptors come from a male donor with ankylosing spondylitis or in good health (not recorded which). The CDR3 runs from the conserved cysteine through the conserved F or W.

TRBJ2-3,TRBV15,CATSRSQATDTQYF
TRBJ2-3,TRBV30,CAWSTGLAGSDTQYF
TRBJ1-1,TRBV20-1,CSARAFLPSGEAFF
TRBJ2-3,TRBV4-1,CASRGILNTQYF
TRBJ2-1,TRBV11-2,CASSPGYSEQFF
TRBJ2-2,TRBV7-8,CASSLAGLSPDTGELFF
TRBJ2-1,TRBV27,CASSPFLTSSYNEQFF
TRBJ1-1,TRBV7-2,CASSLAGTGIAEAFF
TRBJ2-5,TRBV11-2,CASSLGLAGAPSPMGETQYF
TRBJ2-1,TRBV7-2,CASSLVPGGNNEQFF
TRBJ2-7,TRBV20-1,CSARELLALDYEQYF
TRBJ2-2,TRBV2,CAKQQGPVNTGELFF
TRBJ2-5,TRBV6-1,CASSVGIASVQETQYF
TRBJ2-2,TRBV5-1,CASSPVLGELFF
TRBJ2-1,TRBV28,CASSPDTPGGNEQFF
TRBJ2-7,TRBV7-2,CASSLVTLQGEQYF
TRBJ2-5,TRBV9,CASSGQGGETQYF
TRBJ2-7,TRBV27,CASSYSGTGGWEQYF
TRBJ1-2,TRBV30,CASQVGGTYGYTF
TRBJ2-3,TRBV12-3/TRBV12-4,CASSLGGGRGTQYF
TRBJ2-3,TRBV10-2,CARQGRRGPNTDTQYF
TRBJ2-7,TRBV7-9,CASSSERPSYEQYF
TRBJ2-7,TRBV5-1,CASSPTGTGSSYEQYF
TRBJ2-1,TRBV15,CATSRDSGLAGHNEQFF
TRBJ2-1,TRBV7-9,CASSLAQSMTGEQFF